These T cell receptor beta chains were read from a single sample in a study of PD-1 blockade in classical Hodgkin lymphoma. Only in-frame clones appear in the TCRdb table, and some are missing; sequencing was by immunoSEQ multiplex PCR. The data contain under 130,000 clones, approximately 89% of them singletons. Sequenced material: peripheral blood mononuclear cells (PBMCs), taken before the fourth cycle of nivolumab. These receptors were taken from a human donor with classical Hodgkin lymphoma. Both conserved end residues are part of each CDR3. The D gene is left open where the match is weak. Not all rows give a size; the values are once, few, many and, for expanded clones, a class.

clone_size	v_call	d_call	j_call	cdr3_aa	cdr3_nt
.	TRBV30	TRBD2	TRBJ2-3	CAWNIAPTWREGADTQYF	TGTGCCTGGAATATTGCCCCGACGTGGCGGGAGGGCGCAGATACGCAGTATTTT
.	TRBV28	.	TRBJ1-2	CASSSDYRGYTF	TGTGCCAGCAGTTCAGATTACCGGGGCTACACCTTC
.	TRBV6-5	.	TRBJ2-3	CASSSLGTDTQYF	TGTGCCAGCAGTTCGTTAGGCACAGATACGCAGTATTTT
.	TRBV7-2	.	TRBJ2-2	CASTLSGFLNTGELFF	TGTGCCAGCACCCTCTCAGGTTTCCTGAACACCGGGGAGCTGTTTTTT
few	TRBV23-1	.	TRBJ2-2	CASSLRAGELFF	TGCGCCAGCAGTCTGCGGGCCGGGGAGCTGTTTTTT
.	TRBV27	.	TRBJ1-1	CASSLHFGVKANTEAFF	TGTGCCAGCAGTCTCCATTTTGGGGTGAAAGCGAACACTGAAGCTTTCTTT
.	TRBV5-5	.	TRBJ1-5	CASSSRHGWNQPQHF	TGTGCCAGCAGCTCCCGACATGGCTGGAATCAGCCCCAGCATTTT
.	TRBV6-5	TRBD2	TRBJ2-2	CASRGTSGRSGELFF	TGTGCCAGCAGGGGGACTAGCGGGAGGTCCGGGGAGCTGTTTTTT
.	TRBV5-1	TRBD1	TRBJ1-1	CASSSQPRDRVNTEAFF	TGCGCCAGCAGCTCACAACCCCGTGACAGGGTAAACACTGAAGCTTTCTTT
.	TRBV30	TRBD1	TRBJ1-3	CAWSDGTGRNTIYF	TGTGCCTGGAGTGACGGGACAGGCCGAAACACCATATATTTT
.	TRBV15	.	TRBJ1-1	CATSRDTEAFF	TGTGCCACCAGCAGAGATACTGAAGCTTTCTTT
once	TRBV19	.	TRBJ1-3	CASSQLPGNTIYF	TGTGCCAGTAGTCAGTTGCCTGGAAACACCATATATTTT
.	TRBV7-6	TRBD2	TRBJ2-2	CASSLSTSGISGELFF	TGTGCCAGCAGCTTATCTACTAGCGGGATTAGCGGGGAGCTGTTTTTT
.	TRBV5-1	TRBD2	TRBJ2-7	CASRLGRTSGHYEQYF	TGCGCCAGCAGACTAGGAAGGACTAGCGGCCACTACGAGCAGTACTTC
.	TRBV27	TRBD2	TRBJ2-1	CASSFLAGNEQFF	TGTGCCAGCAGTTTCCTAGCGGGAAATGAGCAGTTCTTC
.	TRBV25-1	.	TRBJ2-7	CASSADVRLYEQYF	TGTGCCAGCAGTGCCGACGTCCGCCTATACGAGCAGTACTTC
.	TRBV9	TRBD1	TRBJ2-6	CASSTIDRAGANVLTF	TGTGCCAGCAGCACTATCGACAGGGCCGGGGCCAACGTCCTGACTTTC
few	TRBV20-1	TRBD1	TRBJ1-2	CSVRGGSYYTF	TGCAGCGTTAGAGGGGGCTCGTATTACACCTTC
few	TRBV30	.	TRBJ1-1	CAWSVQGGSTEAFF	TGTGCCTGGAGTGTACAGGGCGGGAGCACTGAAGCTTTCTTT
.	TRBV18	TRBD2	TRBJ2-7	CASSPTGLAGAYEQYF	TGTGCCAGCTCACCTACCGGACTAGCGGGAGCCTACGAGCAGTACTTC
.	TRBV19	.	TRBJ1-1	CASSPRGGDTEAFF	TGTGCCAGTAGTCCGCGTGGAGGGGACACTGAAGCTTTCTTT
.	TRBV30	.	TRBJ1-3	CAWSDLQGPSGNTIYF	TGTGCCTGGAGCGATTTACAGGGCCCCTCTGGAAACACCATATATTTT
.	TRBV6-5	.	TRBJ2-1	CASSLSSRGTEQFF	TGTGCCAGCAGTTTGAGTAGCCGGGGCACTGAGCAGTTCTTC
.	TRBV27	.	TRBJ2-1	CASSQKLGYNEQFF	TGTGCCAGCAGCCAGAAACTAGGCTACAATGAGCAGTTCTTC
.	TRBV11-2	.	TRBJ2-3	CASTLSTDTQYF	TGTGCCAGCACCCTATCTACAGATACGCAGTATTTT
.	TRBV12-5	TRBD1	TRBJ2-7	CASGLGRQGQTYEQYF	TGTGCTAGTGGTTTGGGGAGACAGGGCCAAACCTACGAGCAGTACTTC
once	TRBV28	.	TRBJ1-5	CASNRGNQPQHF	TGTGCCAGCAACCGGGGGAATCAGCCCCAGCATTTT
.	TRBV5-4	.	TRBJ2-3	CASSWGAGTDTQYF	TGTGCCAGCTCTTGGGGGGCAGGGACAGATACGCAGTATTTT
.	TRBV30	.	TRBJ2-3	CAWSVQARQYF	TGTGCCTGGAGTGTACAGGCCAGGCAGTATTTT
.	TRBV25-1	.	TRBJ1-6	CASSVTGTSNSPLHF	TGTGCCAGCAGTGTTACAGGGACGTCTAATTCACCCCTCCACTTT
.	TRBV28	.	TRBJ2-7	CASRPGHGAYEQYF	TGTGCCAGCAGACCGGGACACGGGGCCTACGAGCAGTACTTC
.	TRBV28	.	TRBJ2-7	CASSFDSYEQYF	TGTGCCAGCAGTTTCGACAGCTACGAGCAGTACTTC
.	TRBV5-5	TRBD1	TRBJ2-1	CASSPRGRQMSEQFF	TGTGCCAGCAGCCCTAGGGGGCGGCAGATGAGTGAGCAGTTCTTC
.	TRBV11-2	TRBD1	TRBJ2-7	CASSGGTGGLSSYEQYF	TGTGCCAGCAGCGGTGGGACAGGGGGATTAAGCTCCTACGAGCAGTACTTC
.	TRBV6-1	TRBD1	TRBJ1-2	CASSWDRAYGYTF	TGTGCCAGCAGTTGGGACAGGGCCTATGGCTACACCTTC
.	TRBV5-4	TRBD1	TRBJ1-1	CASSSGQGAEAFF	TGTGCCAGCAGCTCAGGACAGGGAGCTGAAGCTTTCTTT
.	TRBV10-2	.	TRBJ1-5	CASSGFRVSSSNQPQHF	TGCGCCAGCAGCGGATTCCGGGTTTCGAGTAGCAATCAGCCCCAGCATTTT
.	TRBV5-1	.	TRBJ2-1	CASSPRLAPGGQFF	TGCGCCAGCAGCCCCCGACTAGCCCCAGGGGGGCAGTTCTTC
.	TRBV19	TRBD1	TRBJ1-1	CASIPWGRQGRSEAFF	TGTGCCAGTATCCCCTGGGGGAGACAGGGTCGATCTGAAGCTTTCTTT
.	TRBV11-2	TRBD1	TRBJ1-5	CASSLGGQGVLNQPQHF	TGTGCCAGCAGCCTAGGGGGACAGGGGGTCCTCAATCAGCCCCAGCATTTT
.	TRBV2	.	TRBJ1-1	CASSGWGQDTEAFF	TGTGCCAGCAGTGGTTGGGGGCAGGACACTGAAGCTTTCTTT
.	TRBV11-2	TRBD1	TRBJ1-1	CASSSTGVNTEAFF	TGTGCCAGCAGCTCCACAGGGGTGAACACTGAAGCTTTCTTT
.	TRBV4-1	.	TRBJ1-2	CASSQTTGWAEGYTF	TGCGCCAGCAGCCAAACCACAGGGTGGGCAGAGGGCTACACCTTC
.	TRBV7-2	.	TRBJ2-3	CASSLRSRRGAGTDTQYF	TGTGCCAGCAGCTTACGGAGTCGACGCGGGGCTGGCACAGATACGCAGTATTTT
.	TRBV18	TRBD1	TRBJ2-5	CASSPIRGQGETQYF	TGTGCCAGCTCACCAATCAGGGGGCAGGGGGAGACCCAGTACTTC
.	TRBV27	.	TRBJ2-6	CASSLKGANVLTF	TGTGCCAGCAGTTTGAAAGGGGCCAACGTCCTGACTTTC
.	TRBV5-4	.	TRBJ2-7	CASSSGPGADYEQYF	TGTGCCAGCAGTTCTGGGCCAGGGGCCGACTACGAGCAGTACTTC
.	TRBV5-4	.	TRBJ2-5	CASSSQETQYF	TGTGCCAGCAGCTCGCAAGAGACCCAGTACTTC